Below, 24 T cell receptor beta chains from the same sample are listed, as sequenced in a study of cytomegalovirus exposure and HLA in healthy donors. PCR was performed using 60 Vbeta and 13 Jbeta primers. Repertoires were generated with immunoSEQ multiplex PCR, while TCRdb's copy carries only in-frame clones and drops some. Of about 190,000 clones listed, around 77% are singletons. Sequencing was done on a sample of PBMCs. Source of these receptors: a woman aged 18-30 years in good health and CMV-seronegative.

This chain links TRBV15 with TRBJ2-7; 7 nucleotides align to TRBD1. The V and J ends lost 8 bases and 3 bases, in that order; junction bases with no gene match: 4. Germline V gives CDR1 LNHNV, CDR2 YYDKDF (reference sequence). This CDR3 has 12 amino acids. As DNA, the CDR3 is TGTGCCACCGGGTGGACAGGCTACGAGCAGTACTTC. Translated: CATGWTGYEQYF.

The J gene is TRBJ2-1, the V gene TRBV6-5; D possibly corresponds to TRBD2 (7 bases). The V gene's germline CDR1 is MNHEY and CDR2 SVGAGI. Trimming removed 1 base from V and 2 bases from J, with 9 bases in between. The CDR3 is 15 residues long. CDR3 in amino acids: CASSYLGGPYNEQFF. The CDR3 bases are TGTGCCAGCAGTTACTTGGGGGGGCCCTACAATGAGCAGTTCTTC.

The V gene is TRBV19, the J gene TRBJ1-1; D is perhaps TRBD1 (5 bases). This CDR3 has 13 residues. Germline CDR1 LNHDA, CDR2 SQIVND (reference sequence). Trimming removed 8 bases from V and 4 bases from J, with 14 bases in between. CDR3 DNA sequence: TGTGCCAGTTGCCAGGGCCGCGGCACTGAAGCTTTCTTT. Translated: CASCQGRGTEAFF.

This CDR3 reads CASSLGQGMHSPLHF. The CDR3 nucleotides are TGTGCCAGCAGCTTAGGGCAGGGGATGCATTCACCCCTCCACTTT. V gene TRBV7-2 combines with J gene TRBJ1-6, with a possible D match to TRBD1 (6 bases). CDR1 is SGHTA, CDR2 FQGNSA, per germline. Trimming left V 1 base short and J 8 bases short, with 12 bases between. The CDR3 is made up of 15 amino acids.

The chain combines TRBV20-1 with TRBJ2-7, with D perhaps matching TRBD1 (5 bases). CDR3 length: 11 amino acids. Germline V lookup: CDR1 DFQATT, CDR2 SNEGSKA (reference sequence). The ends were cut back, 0 bases at V and 5 bases at J, with 5 bases in the middle. In DNA, the CDR3 is TGCAGTGCTAGAGACAGGGACGAGCAGTACTTC. Amino acids: CSARDRDEQYF.

The CDR3 spells CASSSLSSYNEQFF. CDR3 coding DNA: TGCGCCAGCTCTAGCCTTAGCTCCTACAATGAGCAGTTCTTC. The rearrangement uses TRBV5-1 and TRBJ2-1; tentative D call: TRBD2 (5 bases). CDR3 length: 14 residues. Germline V gives CDR1 SGHRS, CDR2 YFSETQ. Trimming took off 7 bases at V and 0 bases at J, with 11 bases between the two ends.

This clone has just a few counts. The gene calls are TRBV7-8 and TRBJ2-3; TRBD2 is a possible D gene (6 bases). Germline loops: CDR1 SGHVS, CDR2 FQNEAQ. Trimming cost V 4 bases and J 4 bases, with 9 bases left between them. The CDR3 runs to 13 residues. The CDR3 region has the DNA TGTGCCAGCAGCTGGGGGGTTCCAGATACGCAGTATTTT. It codes for CASSWGVPDTQYF. Full variable domain (rest looked up from reference TRBV7-8 and TRBJ2-3): GAGVSQSPRYKVAKRGQDVALRCDPISGHVSLFWYQQALGQGPEFLTYFQNEAQLDKSGLPSDRFFAERPEGSVSTLKIQRTQQEDSAVYLCASSWGVPDTQYFGPGTRLTVL.

V is TRBV29-1 and J is TRBJ1-1; 8 bases align to TRBD1. The CDR3 extends over 12 amino acids. J gave up 10 bases and V 3 bases, and 7 bases lay outside the gene matches. The V gene's germline CDR1 is SQVTM and CDR2 ANQGSEA. The CDR3, as DNA: TGCAGCGTTGACCGTGACAGGGGACTAGCTTTCTTT. This translates into CSVDRDRGLAFF.

In this sample, this clone turned up a few times. This chain connects TRBV5-4 to TRBJ2-7, with 12 bases that match TRBD2. The CDR3 spans 17 residues. The V and J ends lost 4 bases and 0 bases, in that order; junction bases with no gene match: 8. Germline V gene sequence: CDR1 SGHNT, CDR2 YYREEE (reference sequence). CDR3 sequence (DNA): TGTGCCAGCAGCAAGTCCCTAGCGGGGGGGAGCTCCTACGAGCAGTACTTC. Protein: CASSKSLAGGSSYEQYF.

This clone was observed a single time. The chain recombines TRBV5-4 with TRBJ2-2; 9 bases are shared with TRBD1. Germline V gene lookup returns CDR1 SGHNT and CDR2 YYREEE (reference sequence). Trimming took 0 bases from V and 3 from J; bases not matched to a gene: 3. CDR3 length: 16 residues. The CDR3 loop is CASSLAGTGHTGELFF. The CDR3 DNA follows: TGTGCCAGCAGCTTGGCCGGGACAGGGCACACCGGGGAGCTGTTTTTT. The whole variable domain, filled in from reference TRBV5-4 and TRBJ2-2, reads ETGVTQSPTHLIKTRGQQVTLRCSSQSGHNTVSWYQQALGQGPQFIFQYYREEENGRGNFPPRFSGLQFPNYSSELNVNALELDDSALYLCASSLAGTGHTGELFFGEGSRLTVL.

The V call is TRBV28, the J call TRBJ1-1, with 8 bases lining up with TRBD1. The J segment lost 7 bases and the V segment lost 4 bases, leaving 8 bases of the junction unmatched. CDR1 and CDR2 from the germline V gene are MDHEN and SYDVKM. CDR3 size: 14 residues. The CDR3 region is CASSSAGGGIEAFF. CDR3 sequence (DNA): TGTGCCAGCAGTTCAGCAGGGGGCGGTATTGAAGCTTTCTTT.

The chain recombines TRBV6-1 with TRBJ1-1; D remains ambiguous. V lost 0 bases, J lost 5 bases, and 4 bases lay in between. This CDR3 has 12 amino acids. Germline V CDR1 and CDR2: MNHNS, SASEGT. The CDR3 is CASSEAETEAFF. The CDR3 coding sequence is TGTGCCAGCAGTGAAGCAGAGACTGAAGCTTTCTTT.

Of note for this clone: This sample also contains other DNA sequences that code for the same CDR3. V usage is TRBV7-9 and J usage is TRBJ1-1; D unresolved. The germline V gene encodes CDR1 SEHNR and CDR2 FQNEAQ (reference sequence). The length of the CDR3 is 14 residues. The V gene lost 1 base and the J gene lost 4 bases, with 10 bases spanning the gap. As DNA, the CDR3 is TGTGCCAGCAGCTTAGGAGGCTTGGGCACTGAAGCTTTCTTT. Amino acids: CASSLGGLGTEAFF.

V and J are TRBV28 and TRBJ2-7; 8 bases are a match to TRBD1. CDR1 is MDHEN and CDR2 is SYDVKM in the germline V gene. V lost 5 bases and J lost 4; bases outside the gene matches: 10. The CDR3 loop spans 15 amino acids. CDR3 amino acids: CASSEPGTGKYEQYF. DNA of the CDR3: TGTGCCAGCAGTGAACCTGGGACAGGAAAATACGAGCAGTACTTC.

V and J are TRBV5-6 and TRBJ2-7; 7 nucleotides line up with TRBD1. The length of the CDR3 is 16 residues. V dropped 4 bases and J dropped 3; count of bases not matched to a gene: 13. Looked up from germline, CDR1 is SGHDT and CDR2 is YYEEEE. The CDR3 protein is CASSPGTAYRDYEQYF. The CDR3 nucleotides read TGTGCCAGCAGCCCTGGGACAGCTTATCGAGACTACGAGCAGTACTTC.

The J gene is TRBJ2-7, the V gene TRBV7-2; 7 positions agree with TRBD2. This CDR3 spans 18 amino acids. The V and J ends lost 5 bases and 6 bases, in that order; junction bases with no gene match: 22. Germline V gene data show CDR1 as SGHTA and CDR2 as FQGNSA. As DNA, the CDR3 is TGTGCCAGCAGCCCCCGGGGGTGGCCGCGGGGGACCAGTGCCGAGCAGTACTTC. Translated: CASSPRGWPRGTSAEQYF.

The chain recombines TRBV6-5 with TRBJ1-6, with 8 bases that match TRBD1. In germline, CDR1 is MNHEY, CDR2 SVGAGI. The CDR3 totals 14 residues. V shed 4 bases, J shed 8 bases, and the junction held 4 bases outside the gene matches. CDR3 sequence (DNA): TGTGCCAGCAGTTCACACAGGGGGGATTCACCCCTCCACTTT. It yields the protein CASSSHRGDSPLHF.

The chain carries TRBV11-2 and TRBJ1-4; 8 bases line up with TRBD1. J was trimmed by 3 bases and V by 5 bases; bases with no gene match: 2. The CDR3 contains 14 residues. Germline V lookup: CDR1 SGHAT, CDR2 FQNNGV. In nucleotides, the CDR3 is TGTGCCAGCAGCCCGGGACAGGCTAATGAAAAACTGTTTTTT. Translation: CASSPGQANEKLFF. The full variable domain, rest sourced from reference TRBV11-2 and TRBJ1-4, is EAGVAQSPRYKIIEKRQSVAFWCNPISGHATLYWYQQILGQGPKLLIQFQNNGVVDDSQLPKDRFSAERLKGVDSTLKIQPAKLEDSAVYLCASSPGQANEKLFFGSGTQLSVL.

The V call is TRBV5-4, the J call TRBJ1-2; D is perhaps TRBD1 (6 bases). Deletions cut 0 bases from V and 5 bases from J, with 14 bases between. The CDR3 has 15 residues. From germline, CDR1 is SGHNT and CDR2 YYREEE (reference sequence). The CDR3 DNA is TGTGCCAGCAGCTTGGGAGCAGGGGAGTCGTATGGCTACACCTTC. Protein: CASSLGAGESYGYTF.

The gene calls are TRBV9 and TRBJ1-3, with 7 bases aligning to TRBD1. Germline assignment: CDR1 SGDLS and CDR2 YYNGEE. V shed 0 bases, J shed 4 bases, and the junction held 7 bases outside the gene matches. CDR3 size: 16 residues. CDR3 residues: CASSVGHRQGGNTIYF. Here the CDR3 DNA reads TGTGCCAGCAGCGTAGGACATCGACAGGGCGGAAACACCATATATTTT.

This chain uses TRBV9 with TRBJ1-4, with D possibly matching TRBD1 (6 bases). The CDR3 is made up of 12 amino acids. Germline V gene lookup returns CDR1 SGDLS and CDR2 YYNGEE. V lost 6 bases and J lost 6, with 9 bases in between. The CDR3: CASKGEHEKLFF. CDR3 in DNA: TGTGCCAGCAAGGGGGAGCATGAAAAACTGTTTTTT.

The chain uses TRBV5-8 and TRBJ1-4; D perhaps matches TRBD1 (5 bases). The CDR3 extends over 15 amino acids. Germline CDR1 SGHTS, CDR2 YDEGEE. Trimming took off 5 bases at V and 5 bases at J, with 16 bases between the two ends. The CDR3 sequence is CASREGEVLNEKLFF. The CDR3 DNA reads TGTGCCAGCAGAGAAGGGGAGGTTCTGAATGAAAAACTGTTTTTT.

The chain employs TRBV29-1 and TRBJ1-1; no definite D call. Trimming shortened V by 0 bases and J by 5 bases, and 10 bases separated the two germline ends. This CDR3 is built from 13 residues. CDR1 is SQVTM, CDR2 ANQGSEA, per germline. The CDR3 reads CSVEDPSGTEAFF. Written as DNA, the CDR3 is TGCAGCGTTGAAGATCCCTCGGGGACTGAAGCTTTCTTT.

V usage is TRBV6-1 and J usage is TRBJ1-1; 8 bases agree with TRBD1. Germline V gene lookup returns CDR1 MNHNS and CDR2 SASEGT. V lost 6 bases, J lost 4 bases, and 4 bases stayed unmatched. The CDR3 runs 13 residues. The CDR3 reads CASRATGGTEAFF. The CDR3 region has the DNA TGTGCCAGCAGGGCAACAGGGGGCACTGAAGCTTTCTTT.